This T cell receptor beta chain was sequenced for a study of blood T cell repertoires in COVID-19 (dated by TCRdb to the early 2020s). Regarding the research as a whole: Samples from collaborators originated in the United States, Italy and Spain and spanned both the acute and convalescent phases of COVID-19. The prospective study material was composed of cDNA or gDNA derived from T cells, B-cell-depleted T cells, or PBMCs. Subjects who had been exposed to COVID-19, were actively infected with it, or had recovered from it provided the deeply sampled blood TCRbeta repertoires that made up the dataset. The repertoires were released in a freely available public database meant as a resource for research on the immune response to SARS-CoV-2. Samples were obtained from the ongoing ImmuneRACE study (first 160 participants) and from about 1,300 subjects provided by 6 global collaborators. The sample metadata nearly always contained a de-identified subject ID, COVID-19 status, age in years and sex. Where available, HLA class I and class II types were taken from metadata supplied by the sample provider and were not determined by assay-based typing. Summary of the overall study and its limitations: How much clinical and demographic metadata was included differed by source and by participant, and the metadata was provided uncurated.

The immunoSEQ Assay, a bias-controlled multiplex PCR, was used to amplify TCRbeta CDR3 regions from genomic DNA. The paper's data handling went like this. Nucleated cell counts per sample were estimated from amplification of reference gene primers within the assay. To quantify the absolute abundance of each unique TCRbeta CDR3 rearrangement, sequence reads were collapsed and filtered. For each sample, productive Simpson clonality was calculated as the square root of Simpson's diversity index over productive rearrangements. TCRdb provides this immuneACCESS table in a form limited to in-frame rearrangements. Some clones are lacking; in checked studies, under half of them reflect an unresolved V gene, and why the rest are absent is not known. The V and J calls and clone size are taken from that table; D and trimming were inferred from the DNA. The sample table shows 250,000 to 300,000 clones, and around 83% are seen once. The ten most abundant clones make up approximately 4% of the sample.

The CDR3 sequence holds 13 residues, the cysteine and phenylalanine included. The retained sequence is limited to the CDR3, 39 bases, with the frame set at the first base. CDR1 and CDR2 were assigned from the germline V gene as SGDLS and YYNGEE. V is trimmed back by 7 bases and J by 9 bases, and the junction contains 9 bases that no gene match accounts for. On this clone: Its antigen remains unidentified. Base-call qualities are not available, and no considerably larger clone is one nucleotide away.

Whole blood was collected in K2EDTA tubes by collaborating institutions according to the institutions' own protocols. For TCRbeta analysis, collaborator samples were shipped as frozen whole blood, as isolated PBMCs, or as DNA extracted from either sample type. The sample taken for sequencing was peripheral blood. The TCR originated in a man between 18 and 29 years old with active or convalescent COVID-19. This chain is built from TRBV9 and TRBJ1-3; 8 bases in the junction line up with TRBD1. In nucleotide form, the sequence is TGTGCCAGCCGGGGGCAGGGGGCAGGCACCATATATTTT. This codes for CASRGQGAGTIYF. When the CDR3 is completed using the reference TRBV9 and TRBJ1-3 genes on either side, the full variable domain is DSGVTQTPKHLITATGQRVTLRCSPRSGDLSVYWYQQSLDQGLQFLIQYYNGEERAKGNILERFSAQQFPDLHSELNLSSLELGDSALYFCASRGQGAGTIYFGEGSWLTVV.